Below are 10 T cell receptor beta chains sequenced from a single sample in a study of OX40 agonist ivuxolimab in advanced cancers. The method was immunoSEQ multiplex PCR; TCRdb's version includes in-frame clones alone and lacks a portion of them. The top ten hold approximately 2.9% of the sample, which has some 78,000 clones, around nine tenths seen once. Source: CD4+ or CD8+ T cells sorted from blood, taken in a trial of the OX40 agonist ivuxolimab. These receptors were collected from an adult with an advanced solid tumor such as melanoma, head and neck, liver or kidney cancer.

V is TRBV5-6 and J is TRBJ1-1; D might be TRBD1 (5 bases). Between the trimmed V and J ends, which lost 4 bases and 6 bases, there was a span of 13 bases. CDR1 and CDR2 (germline): SGHDT, YYEEEE. The CDR3 length is 13 residues. The CDR3 here is CASSRAAGAEAFF. In DNA form, the CDR3 reads TGTGCCAGCAGCCGGGCCGCGGGGGCTGAAGCTTTCTTT.

V is TRBV19 and J is TRBJ1-5, with D possibly TRBD1 on 6 matching bases. The V and J ends lost 7 bases and 4 bases respectively, with 17 bases between them. The CDR3 covers 15 residues. The germline CDR1 and CDR2 sequences are LNHDA and SQIVND (reference sequence). The CDR3 here is CASIRSQGANQPQHF. The CDR3 region has the DNA TGTGCCAGTATTCGCTCACAGGGAGCAAATCAGCCCCAGCATTTT.

A single count supports this clone. The chain carries TRBV6-1 and TRBJ2-1; 9 bases map to TRBD1. Trimming removed 5 bases from V and 9 bases from J; junction bases left unmatched: 8. The V gene's germline CDR1 is MNHNS and CDR2 SASEGT. The CDR3 loop spans 14 amino acids. The chain's CDR3 is CASSTGGRSVEQFF. As DNA, the CDR3 is TGTGCCAGCAGTACAGGGGGCCGTAGTGTTGAGCAGTTCTTC.

The CDR3 loop reads CASARGRTVNEKLFF. Written as DNA, the CDR3 is TGTGCCAGCGCCCGAGGGAGGACAGTGAATGAAAAACTGTTTTTT. The V gene is TRBV7-8, the J gene TRBJ1-4, with D tentatively TRBD1 (6 bases). This CDR3 region has 15 residues. Germline assignment: CDR1 SGHVS and CDR2 FQNEAQ. The ends were cut back, 8 bases at V and 5 bases at J, with 18 bases in the middle.

The J gene is TRBJ1-5, the V gene TRBV12-5, with D possibly TRBD1 on 5 matching bases. The CDR3 is 20 residues long. Trimming took off 0 bases at V and 0 bases at J, with 21 bases between the two ends. CDR1 is LGHNT, CDR2 FRNRAP, per germline. The CDR3 here is CASGLVSWAGHEFSNQPQHF. The CDR3, as DNA: TGTGCTAGTGGTTTGGTCTCCTGGGCAGGGCATGAATTTAGCAATCAGCCCCAGCATTTT.

Only a few counts were recorded for this clone. The chain carries TRBV4-1 and TRBJ1-1; D possibly corresponds to TRBD1 (6 bases). Between the trimmed V and J ends, which lost 4 bases and 0 bases, there was a span of 18 bases. This CDR3 spans 17 amino acids. CDR1 is MGHRA, CDR2 YSYEKL, per germline. DNA of the CDR3: TGCGCCAGCAGCCGCCCAAGGCGGGGGCGTATGAACACTGAAGCTTTCTTT. Its protein is CASSRPRRGRMNTEAFF.

The J gene is TRBJ1-1, the V gene TRBV27; D is undetermined. Trimming stripped 1 base from V and 1 base from J, with 10 bases between. The CDR3 length is 15 residues. The germline CDR1 and CDR2 sequences are MNHEY and SMNVEV (reference sequence). CDR3 nucleotides: TGTGCCAGCAGTTTATTTAACATCCCGAACACTGAAGCTTTCTTT. It encodes CASSLFNIPNTEAFF.

The chain carries TRBV6-1 and TRBJ1-2, with D hard to call. Germline V CDR1 and CDR2: MNHNS, SASEGT. CDR3 length equals 14 residues. With 7 bases removed from V and 6 bases from J, the gap between germline ends came to 18 bases. The CDR3 DNA follows: TGTGCCAGCACCCCTAGGGCGGGGTACGATGGCTACACCTTC. Translated: CASTPRAGYDGYTF.

This chain joins TRBV29-1 and TRBJ1-5; D unclear. The CDR3 extends over 14 amino acids. V shed 0 bases and J shed 2 bases, with 8 bases lying between them. Germline CDR1 is SQVTM and CDR2 is ANQGSEA. Here the CDR3 reads CSVEEGMGNQPQHF. The CDR3 region has the DNA TGCAGCGTTGAAGAAGGGATGGGCAATCAGCCCCAGCATTTT.

Many counts were recorded for this clone. At the DNA level, this CDR3 is encoded by other sequences in the same sample as well. The V call is TRBV11-2, the J call TRBJ1-5, with D possibly TRBD1 on 5 matching bases. The germline V gene has CDR1 SGHAT and CDR2 FQNNGV. Between the trimmed V and J ends, which lost 5 bases and 6 bases, there was a span of 11 bases. The CDR3 totals 13 residues. CDR3 amino acids: CASSPGDRQPQHF. The CDR3 DNA reads TGTGCCAGCAGCCCGGGGGACCGTCAGCCCCAGCATTTT.